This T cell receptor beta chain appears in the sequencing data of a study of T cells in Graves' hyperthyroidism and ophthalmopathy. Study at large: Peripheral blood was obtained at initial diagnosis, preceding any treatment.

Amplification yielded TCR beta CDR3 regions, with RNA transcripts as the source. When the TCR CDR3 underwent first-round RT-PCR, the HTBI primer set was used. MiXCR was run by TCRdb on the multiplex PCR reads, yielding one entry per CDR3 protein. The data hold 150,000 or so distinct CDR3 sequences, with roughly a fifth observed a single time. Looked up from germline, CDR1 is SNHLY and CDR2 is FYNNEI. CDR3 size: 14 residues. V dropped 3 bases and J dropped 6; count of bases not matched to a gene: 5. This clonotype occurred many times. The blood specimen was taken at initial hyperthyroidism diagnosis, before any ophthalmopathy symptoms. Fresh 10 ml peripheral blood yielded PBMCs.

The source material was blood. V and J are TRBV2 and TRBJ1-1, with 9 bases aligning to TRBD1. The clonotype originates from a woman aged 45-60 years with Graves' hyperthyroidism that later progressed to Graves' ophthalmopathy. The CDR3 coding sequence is TGTGCCAGCAGTGACGTAGGACAGGGGTCTGAAGCTTTCTTT. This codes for CASSDVGQGSEAFF.